This T cell receptor beta chain was observed in a study of T-cell memory formation after mild COVID-19. Study at large: Largely, the TCR clusters proved donor specific.

Germline V lookup: CDR1 LGHDT, CDR2 YNNKEL (reference sequence). The CDR3 runs to 13 residues. The germline V and J ends were trimmed by 1 base and 10 bases, with 13 bases remaining between them. 5'RACE primed at constant segments yielded TCR alpha and TCR beta cDNA libraries bearing sample barcodes and UMIs. One entry per CDR3 protein, called by TCRdb with MiXCR from the 5' RACE reads. The sample carries 350,000 or so distinct CDR3 sequences, over 10% recorded once. The chain links TRBV3-1 to TRBJ1-1; the D gene is possibly TRBD1 (5 bases). Sequenced: PBMCs or a T cell subset sorted from them (not recorded which). The sequence derives from a man aged 18 to 35 who had mild COVID-19 (a few samples of this study predate the infection). Cell type and time point are not known. The CDR3 nucleotides read TGTGCCAGCAGCCAAGGGCAGGGACTGGGAGCTTTCTTT. Translating gives CASSQGQGLGAFF.